Listed here are 2 T cell receptor beta chains from one sample, sequenced in a study of OX40 agonist ivuxolimab in advanced cancers. Library preparation was by the immunoSEQ multiplex PCR assay. What TCRdb holds here is the immuneACCESS table cut down to in-frame rearrangements. Part of the clones is not present; checked against another copy, under half of the missing clones reflect an unresolved V gene, and the others are unexplained. In this sample the table shows about 100,000 clones, 80% to 95% of which occur a single time. The biggest ten clones account for approximately 0.58% of the sample. Sequenced material: CD4+ or CD8+ T cells sorted from blood, taken in a trial of the OX40 agonist ivuxolimab. All receptors come from an adult with an advanced solid tumor such as melanoma, head and neck, liver or kidney cancer.

The V call is TRBV6-6, the J call TRBJ1-2, with D possibly being TRBD1 (5 bases). The germline V and J ends were trimmed by 6 bases and 1 base, with 12 bases remaining between them. Germline-derived CDR1 and CDR2 are MNHNY and SVGAGI (reference sequence). The CDR3 consists of 14 residues. The CDR3 bases are TGTGCCAGCAGCCAGCGGGGCTTTAACTATGGCTACACCTTC. It codes for CASSQRGFNYGYTF.

The V call is TRBV19, the J call TRBJ2-1, with 8 bases matching TRBD1. V gave up 9 bases and J gave up 9 bases; unmatched junction bases: 10. Germline V gives CDR1 LNHDA, CDR2 SQIVND (reference sequence). There are 13 residues in the CDR3. The CDR3 region is CASRTGLLGEQFF. CDR3 nucleotides: TGTGCCAGCCGGACAGGGCTATTAGGTGAGCAGTTCTTC.